The clone carrying this T cell receptor beta chain was counted a single time. Antigen: not known. The data are from a study of T cell responses to AZD1222 COVID-19 vaccine. Regarding the study as a whole: Spike-specific TCR breadth and depth were elevated following two AZD1222 doses. Baseline seropositivity occurred in only six AZD1222 recipients.

Assay used: immunoSEQ multiplex PCR; TCRdb lists only in-frame clones, some missing. The sample lists some 150,000 clones, roughly 92% occurring once. The CDR3 covers 11 residues. Trimming took off 1 base at V and 5 bases at J, with 1 base between the two ends. Germline lookup yields CDR1 PRHDT and CDR2 FYEKMQ (reference sequence). Sequencing used peripheral blood, obtained on day 0 of AZD1222 vaccination. The chain is built from TRBV13 and TRBJ2-3; no clear D. The TCR sequence derives from an adult in good health. CDR3 bases: TGTGCCAGCAGCTTAGAAGATACGCAGTATTTT. Translating it yields CASSLEDTQYF.